Presented here are 8 T cell receptor beta chains from one specimen sequenced in a study of T cells in Graves' hyperthyroidism and ophthalmopathy. TCR beta CDR3 region amplification was performed from RNA transcripts. Carried out on the TCR CDR3, a first-round RT-PCR used the HTBI primer set. Via MiXCR, TCRdb re-called the multiplex PCR reads, giving one row per CDR3 protein. Seen here are about 570,000 distinct CDR3 sequences, 12% to 15% observed once, and the top ten hold around 14%. Specimen: blood. All receptors derive from a middle-aged woman with Graves' hyperthyroidism.

The chain links TRBV5-5 to TRBJ2-7; D remains ambiguous. V lost 1 base, J lost 4 bases, and 12 bases lay in between. CDR3 length: 14 residues. CDR1 is SGHKS and CDR2 is YYEKEE in the germline V gene (reference sequence). Here the CDR3 reads CASSLYSPSYEQYF. The CDR3 nucleotides are TGTGCCAGCAGCTTGTACTCACCCTCTTACGAGCAGTACTTC.

This rearrangement joins TRBV9 to TRBJ2-7; 12 bases are a match to TRBD2. CDR3 length: 17 amino acids. J lost 0 bases, V lost 0 bases, and 4 bases had no gene match. Per germline, CDR1 SGDLS and CDR2 YYNGEE. The CDR3 reads CASSVAPSGRDSYEQYF. The CDR3 nucleotides are TGTGCCAGCAGCGTAGCTCCTAGCGGGAGGGACTCCTACGAGCAGTACTTC.

This clonotype was picked up many times. V and J are TRBV18 and TRBJ2-5, with 8 bases fitting TRBD1. CDR1 and CDR2 from the germline V gene are KGHSH and LQKENI. The J segment lost 2 bases and the V segment lost 6 bases, leaving 8 bases of the junction unmatched. The CDR3 is 15 amino acids. The CDR3 here is CASSDRTGTQETQYF. The CDR3 DNA reads TGTGCCAGCTCGGATAGGACAGGGACACAAGAGACCCAGTACTTC.

V and J are TRBV29-1 and TRBJ1-2; D is unclear. The CDR3 consists of 14 residues. Germline lookup yields CDR1 SQVTM and CDR2 ANQGSEA. V lost 0 bases and J lost 5, with 13 bases in between. This CDR3 is CSVEDRVGKYGYTF. The CDR3 region has the DNA TGCAGCGTTGAAGATCGGGTGGGGAAGTATGGCTACACCTTC.

This clonotype was seen more than once but under ten times. The genes are TRBV28 and TRBJ2-2; D could derive from TRBD1 or TRBD2 (5 bases each). The CDR3 consists of 18 residues. Germline V gene data show CDR1 as MDHEN and CDR2 as SYDVKM. V gave up 6 bases and J gave up 4 bases, with 24 bases separating them. CDR3 DNA: TGTGCCAGCAGCCACACCCCCGGGACGGGGTTCTTCACCGGGGAGCTGTTTTTT. Its translation: CASSHTPGTGFFTGELFF.

The chain is built from TRBV24-1 and TRBJ2-2; D not resolved. Trimming shortened V by 4 bases and J by 4 bases, and 6 bases separated the two germline ends. Germline values: CDR1 KGHDR, CDR2 SFDVKD. The CDR3 totals 13 residues. The CDR3 loop reads CATSEQTTGELFF. Here the CDR3 DNA reads TGTGCCACCAGTGAACAGACCACCGGGGAGCTGTTTTTT.

This chain uses TRBV18 with TRBJ2-3; D call uncertain. CDR3 length equals 13 residues. Trimming removed 1 base at V and 7 bases at J, with 9 bases between. CDR1 and CDR2 (germline): KGHSH, LQKENI. DNA for the CDR3: TGTGCCAGCTCACCACAAGGATATAATACGCAGTATTTT. Its protein is CASSPQGYNTQYF.

The V and J genes are TRBV6-5 and TRBJ1-5; D remains ambiguous. The CDR3 spans 13 residues. CDR1 is MNHEY, CDR2 SVGAGI, per germline. Trimming removed 2 bases from V and 3 bases from J, with 5 bases in between. CDR3 in amino acids: CASSYGYNQPQHF. CDR3 in DNA: TGTGCCAGCAGTTACGGCTACAATCAGCCCCAGCATTTT.